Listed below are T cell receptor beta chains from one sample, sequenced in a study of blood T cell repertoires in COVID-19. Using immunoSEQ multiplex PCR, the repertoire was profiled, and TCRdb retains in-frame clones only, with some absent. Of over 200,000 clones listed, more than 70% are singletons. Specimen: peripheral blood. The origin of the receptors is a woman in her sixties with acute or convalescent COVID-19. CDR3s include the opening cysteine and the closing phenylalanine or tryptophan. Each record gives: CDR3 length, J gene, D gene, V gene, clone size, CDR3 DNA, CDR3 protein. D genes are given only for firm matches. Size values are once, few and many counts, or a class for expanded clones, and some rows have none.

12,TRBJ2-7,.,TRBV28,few,TGTGCCAGCAGTTATACTAGCAACGAGCAGTACTTC,CASSYTSNEQYF
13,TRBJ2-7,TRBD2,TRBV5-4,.,TGTGCCAGCAGCTTTGGACTAGCGGCCTTGAGGGACTTC,CASSFGLAALRDF
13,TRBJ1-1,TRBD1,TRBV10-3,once,TGTGCCACCGTGGGACAGGGATACACTGAAGCTTTCTTT,CATVGQGYTEAFF
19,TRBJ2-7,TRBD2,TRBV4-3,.,TGCGCCAGCAGCCAAGCCCCGCGGCGTCCTTCCAGCGGGAGCGACGAGCAGTACTTC,CASSQAPRRPSSGSDEQYF
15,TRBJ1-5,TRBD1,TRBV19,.,TGTGCCAGTAGTACGTCCGGGACAGTCAGTCAGCCCCAGCATTTT,CASSTSGTVSQPQHF
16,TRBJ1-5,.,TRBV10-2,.,TGCGCCAGCAGTGAGCATGGGTTTAGGGGTAATCAGCCCCAGCATTTT,CASSEHGFRGNQPQHF
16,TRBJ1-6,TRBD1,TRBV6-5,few,TGTGCCAGCAGTTATAGGACAGGGGTGGAAAATTCACCCCTCCACTTT,CASSYRTGVENSPLHF
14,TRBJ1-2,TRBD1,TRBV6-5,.,TGTGCCAGCAGAATCGAACAGGGGAACTATGGCTACACCTTC,CASRIEQGNYGYTF
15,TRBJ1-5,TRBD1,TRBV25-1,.,TGTGCCAGCAGTGAGGGACAGGGGTGGAATCAGCCCCAGCATTTT,CASSEGQGWNQPQHF
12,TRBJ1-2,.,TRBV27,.,TGTGCCAGCAGCTCGAGCCGGAGTGGCTACACCTTC,CASSSSRSGYTF
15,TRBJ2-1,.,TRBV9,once,TGTGCCAGCAGCGTAGGAGGGTTCGGCTACAATGAGCAGTTCTTC,CASSVGGFGYNEQFF
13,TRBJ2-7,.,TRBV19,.,TGTGCCAGTAGCGTTACAGGGTCCCACGAGCAGTACTTC,CASSVTGSHEQYF
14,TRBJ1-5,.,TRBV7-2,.,TGTGCCAGCAGCCGTGGGGGGGGCAATCAGCCCCAGCATTTT,CASSRGGGNQPQHF
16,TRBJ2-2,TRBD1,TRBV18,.,TGTGCCAGCTCACCGTACAGGGGGGCGAACACCGGGGAGCTGTTTTTT,CASSPYRGANTGELFF
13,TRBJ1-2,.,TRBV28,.,TGTGCCAGCAGTTCCGGGACACCCTATGGCTACACCTTC,CASSSGTPYGYTF
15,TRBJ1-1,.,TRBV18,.,TGTGCCAGCTCGCGATTACAGGCGCTGAACACTGAAGCTTTCTTT,CASSRLQALNTEAFF
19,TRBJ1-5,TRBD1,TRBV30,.,TGTGCCTGGAGTGGGGGACAGGGGGCGCCCCTAGGGGGTAGTCAGCCCCAGCATTTT,CAWSGGQGAPLGGSQPQHF
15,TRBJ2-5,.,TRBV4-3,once,TGCGCCAGCAGCCAAGATGGACAAGGGATGGAGACCCAGTACTTC,CASSQDGQGMETQYF
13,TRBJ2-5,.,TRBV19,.,TGTGCCAGTAGTATAGATCGCGGTGGGACCCAGTACTTC,CASSIDRGGTQYF
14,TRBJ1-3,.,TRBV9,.,TGTGCCAGCAGCTTCGAGGGTTTTGGAAACACCATATATTTT,CASSFEGFGNTIYF
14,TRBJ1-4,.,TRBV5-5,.,TGTGCCAGCAGCTTGCAGGGGTTAAATGAAAAACTGTTTTTT,CASSLQGLNEKLFF
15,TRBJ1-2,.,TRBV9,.,TGTGCCAGCAGCGTAGACGTAGGGGTGATCTATGGCTACACCTTC,CASSVDVGVIYGYTF
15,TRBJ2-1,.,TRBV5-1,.,TGCGCCAGCAGCTTGGCTCTAGCCTCCTACAATGAGCAGTTCTTC,CASSLALASYNEQFF
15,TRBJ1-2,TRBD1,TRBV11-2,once,TGTGCCAGCAGGCCCGGGACAGGGTATGACTATGGCTACACCTTC,CASRPGTGYDYGYTF
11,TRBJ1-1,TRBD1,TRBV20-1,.,TGCCTCGCCAAGGGGGCTCCTGAAGCTTTCTTT,CLAKGAPEAFF
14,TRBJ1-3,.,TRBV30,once,TGTGCCTGGAACTACAGGGACGTGAGGAACACCATATATTTT,CAWNYRDVRNTIYF
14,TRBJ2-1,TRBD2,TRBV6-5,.,TGTGCCAGCAGTAGCTCGACTAGCTTGAATGAGCAGTTCTTC,CASSSSTSLNEQFF
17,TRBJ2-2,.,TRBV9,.,TGTGCCAGCAGCCCGGGGGAGGGGGTCGCGAACACCGGGGAGCTGTTTTTT,CASSPGEGVANTGELFF
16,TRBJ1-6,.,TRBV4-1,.,TGCGCCAGCAGCCAAGTTGGGGGCCGGGGGGATTCACCCCTCCACTTT,CASSQVGGRGDSPLHF
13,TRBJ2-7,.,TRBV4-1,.,TGCGCCAGCAGCCAGGCCGACAGCTACGAGCAGTACTTC,CASSQADSYEQYF
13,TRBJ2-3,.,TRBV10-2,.,TGCGCCAGCGGGGAGGCGGTGCAACGGGCGCAGTATTTT,CASGEAVQRAQYF
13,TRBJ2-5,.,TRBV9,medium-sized,TGTGCCAGCAGCGTAGCTCGGGGAGAGACCCAGTACTTC,CASSVARGETQYF
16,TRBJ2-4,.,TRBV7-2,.,TGTGCCAGCAGCTTGCCACGGACTCTGGCCAAAAACATTCAGTACTTC,CASSLPRTLAKNIQYF
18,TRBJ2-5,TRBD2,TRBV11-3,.,TGTGCCAGCAGCTTAGGGCGACTAGCGGGGAGTACCCAAGAGACCCAGTACTTC,CASSLGRLAGSTQETQYF
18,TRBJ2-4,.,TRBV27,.,TGTGCCAGCAGTCCCTCCACTATCGCAGCTCTAGCCAAAAACATTCAGTACTTC,CASSPSTIAALAKNIQYF
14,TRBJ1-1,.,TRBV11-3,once,TGTGCCAGCAGCTTACAGGGGCAGAACACTGAAGCTTTCTTT,CASSLQGQNTEAFF
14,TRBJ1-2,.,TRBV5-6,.,TGTGCCAGCAGCTTGGAGGGAGACCTCTCTGGCTACACCTTC,CASSLEGDLSGYTF
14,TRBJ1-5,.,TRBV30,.,TGTGCCTGGGGTACACAGGGTGTAAGTCAGCCCCAGCATTTT,CAWGTQGVSQPQHF
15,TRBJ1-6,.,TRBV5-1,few,TGCGCCAGCAGCTCGACAGGATTCGGAAATTCACCCCTCCACTTT,CASSSTGFGNSPLHF
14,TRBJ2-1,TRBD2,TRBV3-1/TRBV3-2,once,TGTGCCAGCAGCCGCTCTAGCGGGAGGAATGAGCAGTTCTTC,CASSRSSGRNEQFF
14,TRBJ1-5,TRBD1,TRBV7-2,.,TGTGCCAGCAGCACAAGACAGGGATATCAGCCCCAGCATTTT,CASSTRQGYQPQHF
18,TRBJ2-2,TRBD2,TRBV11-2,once,TGTGCCAGCAGCTTCCAGAAACTAGCGGGAGAGAACACCGGGGAGCTGTTTTTT,CASSFQKLAGENTGELFF
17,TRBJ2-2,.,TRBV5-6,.,TGTGCCAGCAGCTTGGCGGGGGGCACCCTCATAACCGGGGAGCTGTTTTTT,CASSLAGGTLITGELFF
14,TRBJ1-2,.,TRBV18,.,TGTGCCAGCTCACCACAATGGACAGAAAATGGCTACACCTTC,CASSPQWTENGYTF
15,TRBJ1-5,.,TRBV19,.,TGTGCCAGTAGTACGCAGGGGCGCAGGGATCAGCCCCAGCATTTT,CASSTQGRRDQPQHF
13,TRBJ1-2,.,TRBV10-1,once,TGCGCCAGCAGTGACAACAGATTCTATGGCTACACCTTC,CASSDNRFYGYTF
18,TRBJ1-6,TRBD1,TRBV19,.,TGTGCCAGTAGTATGGGCGGGACAGGAGAAAGTCGGAATTCACCCCTCCACTTT,CASSMGGTGESRNSPLHF
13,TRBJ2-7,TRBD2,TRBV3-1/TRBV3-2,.,TGTGCCAGCAGCCTAGCGGGCCCCGACGAGCAGTACTTC,CASSLAGPDEQYF
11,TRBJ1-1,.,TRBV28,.,TGTGCCAGCAGTTTAATTACAGAAGCTTTCTTT,CASSLITEAFF
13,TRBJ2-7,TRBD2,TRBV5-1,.,TGCGCCAGCCAGCGGGAGGGGATAGACGAGCAGTACTTC,CASQREGIDEQYF
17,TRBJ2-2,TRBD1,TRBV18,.,TGTGCCAGCTCACCTCGTTTCCAGGGGGCGAACACCGGGGAGCTGTTTTTT,CASSPRFQGANTGELFF
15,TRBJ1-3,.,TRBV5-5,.,TGTGCCAGCAGGGGCACAGGGACGTTTGGAAACACCATATATTTT,CASRGTGTFGNTIYF
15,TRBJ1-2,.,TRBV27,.,TGTGCCAGCAGTTTATCGCTAGCCTTGAACTATGGCTACACCTTC,CASSLSLALNYGYTF
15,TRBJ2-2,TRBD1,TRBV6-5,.,TGTGCCAGCAGTTACCGGCGGGACAGGGGAGGGGAGCTGTTTTTT,CASSYRRDRGGELFF
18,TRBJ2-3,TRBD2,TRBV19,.,TGTGCCAGTAGTACTGGACTAGCGGGGGGCCCAAGCACAGATACGCAGTATTTT,CASSTGLAGGPSTDTQYF
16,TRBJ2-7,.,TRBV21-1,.,TGTGCCAGCAGCGAAACCGTCAGGGCCCGCTCCTACGAGCAGTACTTC,CASSETVRARSYEQYF
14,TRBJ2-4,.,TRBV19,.,TGTGCCAGTACCCCCCAGGGTGCGGGGAACATTCAGTACTTC,CASTPQGAGNIQYF
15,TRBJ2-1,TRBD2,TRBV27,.,TGTGCCAGCACCCTAAAGGCTAGCGGGAGTAATGAGCAGTTCTTC,CASTLKASGSNEQFF
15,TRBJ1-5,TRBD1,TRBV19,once,TGTGCCAGTAGTGTAGGGGGCTTTGGCAATCAGCCCCAGCATTTT,CASSVGGFGNQPQHF